This entry describes one T cell receptor beta chain. Time point specified: patch test 1, 2 weeks after DPC sensitization. This sample's treatment: therapeutic diphenylcyclopropenone sensitization with weekly scalp DPC. The sample belongs to a study of human T cells and chemical hapten exposure. Across the study: Upper-back patch tests with 0.01% DPC were read at 6 days.

TCRdb recomputed calls from the RACE reads with MiXCR, one row per CDR3 protein. Found here are some 340,000 distinct CDR3 sequences, 5.5% to 8% of them singletons; the top ten hold 8% to 9%. Trimming removed 7 bases at V and 1 base at J, with 11 bases between. This CDR3 has 14 residues. The specimen was whole blood, collected in connection with sensitization to the hapten diphenylcyclopropenone (DPC). The clonotype comes from a woman aged 18-35 years with alopecia areata. Some clones in this sample may be carry-over from other donors' samples. This chain links TRBV12-3 or TRBV12-4 with TRBJ2-4; D gene ambiguous. In DNA, the CDR3 is TGTGCCAGCACCCACCTGACGGCCAAAAACATTCAGTACTTC. It encodes CASTHLTAKNIQYF.